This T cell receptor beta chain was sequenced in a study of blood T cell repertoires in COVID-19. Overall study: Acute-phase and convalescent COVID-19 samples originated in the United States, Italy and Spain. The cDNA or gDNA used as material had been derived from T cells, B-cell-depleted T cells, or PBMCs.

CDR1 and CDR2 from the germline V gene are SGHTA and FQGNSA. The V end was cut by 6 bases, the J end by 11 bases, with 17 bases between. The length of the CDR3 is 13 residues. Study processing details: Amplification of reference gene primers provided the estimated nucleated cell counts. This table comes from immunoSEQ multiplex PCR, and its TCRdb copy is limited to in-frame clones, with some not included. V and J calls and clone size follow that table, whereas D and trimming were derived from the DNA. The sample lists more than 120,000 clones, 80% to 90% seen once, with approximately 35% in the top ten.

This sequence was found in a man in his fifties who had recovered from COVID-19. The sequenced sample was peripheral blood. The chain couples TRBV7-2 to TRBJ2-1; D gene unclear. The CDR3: CASRKEPVEQQFF. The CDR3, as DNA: TGTGCCAGCAGAAAAGAACCCGTAGAGCAGCAGTTCTTC. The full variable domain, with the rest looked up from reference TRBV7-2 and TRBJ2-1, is GAGVSQSPSNKVTEKGKDVELRCDPISGHTALYWYRQSLGQGLEFLIYFQGNSAPDKSGLPSDRFSAERTGGSVSTLTIQRTQQEDSAVYLCASRKEPVEQQFFGPGTRLTVL.